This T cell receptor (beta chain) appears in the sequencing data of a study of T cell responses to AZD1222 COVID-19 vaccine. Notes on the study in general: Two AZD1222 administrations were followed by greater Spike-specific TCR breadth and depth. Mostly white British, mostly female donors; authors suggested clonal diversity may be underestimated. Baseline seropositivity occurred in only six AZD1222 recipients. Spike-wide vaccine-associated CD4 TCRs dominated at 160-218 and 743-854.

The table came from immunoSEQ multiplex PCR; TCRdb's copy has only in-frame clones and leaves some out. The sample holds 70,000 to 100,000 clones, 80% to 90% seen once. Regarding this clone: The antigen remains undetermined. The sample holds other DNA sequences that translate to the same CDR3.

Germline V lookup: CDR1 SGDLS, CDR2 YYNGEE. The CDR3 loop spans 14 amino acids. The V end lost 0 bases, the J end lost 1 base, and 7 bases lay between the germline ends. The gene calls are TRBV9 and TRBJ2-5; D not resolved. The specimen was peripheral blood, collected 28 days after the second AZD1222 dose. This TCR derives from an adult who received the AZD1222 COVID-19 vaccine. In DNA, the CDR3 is TGTGCCAGCAGCGTAGAGGCTATCCAAGAGACCCAGTACTTC. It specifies CASSVEAIQETQYF.